A single sample is the source of the 23 T cell receptor beta chains below, sequenced in a study of T cell clonality in common variable immunodeficiency. Produced via immunoSEQ multiplex PCR; TCRdb's table is partial and in-frame only. The sample was found to contain 50,000 to 55,000 clones, and every one recurs. Material: peripheral blood mononuclear cells. All receptors derive from a person aged 18-70 years in good health.

This clone has ten or more counts. The CDR3 extends 3 residues past the end of the read, so its final part is completed from the germline J gene. This chain connects TRBV19 to TRBJ1-6; no reliable D call. CDR1 is LNHDA, CDR2 SQIVND, per germline (reference sequence). The CDR3 runs 13 residues. Trimming took off 6 bases at V and 8 bases at J, with 11 bases between the two ends. Incomplete CDR3 DNA: TGTGCCAGTAGACCAGGCGTGGATTCACCC. Amino acids: CASRPGVDSP. The whole CDR3 sequence is CASRPGVDSPLHF.

Comments on this clone: The read ends 3 residues shy of where the CDR3 ends; the end is completed using the germline J gene. V usage is TRBV7-2 and J usage is TRBJ2-4; a weak D match, TRBD2 (5 bases). Per the germline V gene, CDR1 is SGHTA and CDR2 is FQGNSA. The CDR3 runs 12 residues. CDR3 region: CASSLASRGQYF. Incomplete CDR3 DNA: TGTGCCAGCAGCTTAGCCAGTCGGGGT.

This clone was counted many times. The read halts 3 residues ahead of the CDR3 end, with the missing end drawn from the germline J gene. The chain recombines TRBV3-1 (or the pseudogene TRBV3-2) with TRBJ2-1, with D possibly being TRBD1 (6 bases). Germline V gene data show CDR1 as LGHDT and CDR2 as YNNKEL (reference sequence). Trimming stripped 3 bases from V and 9 bases from J, with 9 bases between. The length of the CDR3 is 12 residues. The chain's CDR3 is CASSQGACEQFF. Partial CDR3 DNA: TGTGCCAGCAGCCAGGGGGCTTGTGAG.

This clone was seen many times. The read stops 3 residues short of the end of the CDR3; the missing end is completed from the germline J gene. This sequence joins TRBV7-8 and TRBJ2-5; D might be TRBD2 (5 bases). This CDR3 has 13 amino acids. Trimming pared 5 bases from V and 0 bases from J, leaving 7 bases between. CDR1 and CDR2 from the germline V gene are SGHVS and FQNEAQ. The CDR3 DNA, read in part, is TGTGCCAGCAGCCCGGACTACCAAGAGACC. Residues: CASSPDYQET. The whole CDR3 sequence is CASSPDYQETQYF. Combining the CDR3 with reference TRBV7-8 and TRBJ2-5 gives the whole variable domain GAGVSQSPRYKVAKRGQDVALRCDPISGHVSLFWYQQALGQGPEFLTYFQNEAQLDKSGLPSDRFFAERPEGSVSTLKIQRTQQEDSAVYLCASSPDYQETQYFGPGTRLLVL.

In this sample, this clone turned up many times. The CDR3 end lies 3 residues beyond the end of the read and is filled in from the germline J gene. This chain links TRBV6-1 with TRBJ2-2; maybe TRBD2 (5 bases). Germline assignment: CDR1 MNHNS and CDR2 SASEGT. The V and J ends lost 2 bases and 2 bases respectively, with 9 bases between them. The CDR3 loop spans 15 amino acids. The CDR3 bases that were read are TGTGCCAGCAGTGAACGGGCGGGTAACACCGGGGAG. It codes for CASSERAGNTGE. The full CDR3 reads CASSERAGNTGELFF.

Comments on this clone: The read terminates 3 residues before the CDR3 end, so the remaining end is supplied by the germline J gene. The chain combines TRBV19 with TRBJ2-3; 7 bases line up with TRBD2. CDR1 and CDR2 from the germline V gene are LNHDA and SQIVND (reference sequence). The CDR3 has 16 amino acids. CDR3 sequence reads: CASKGSGTTLNQPQYF. The sequenced CDR3 bases are TGTGCCAGTAAGGGTTCGGGGACTACTTTAAATCAGCCG. Full variable domain (outside the CDR3, taken from reference TRBV19 and TRBJ2-3): DGGITQSPKYLFRKEGQNVTLSCEQNLNHDAMYWYRQDPGQGLRLIYYSQIVNDFQKGDIAEGYSVSREKKESFPLTVTSAQKNPTAFYLCASKGSGTTLNQPQYFGPGTRLTVL.

This clone has ten or more counts. The read is 3 residues too short to cover the CDR3 end, so that end is filled in from the germline J gene. The chain recombines TRBV6-2 or TRBV6-3 with TRBJ1-1, with 8 bases matching TRBD1. Germline V CDR1 and CDR2: MNHEY, SVGEGT. J was trimmed by 5 bases and V by 5 bases; bases with no gene match: 7. The CDR3 extends over 14 amino acids. CDR3 sequence reads: CASSNHRGRTEAFF. CDR3 DNA, as far as it was read: TGTGCCAGCAGTAACCACAGGGGGAGAACTGAA.

This clone was observed many times. Read data end 3 residues before the CDR3 end; the end is taken from the germline J gene. This chain joins TRBV6-2 or TRBV6-3 and TRBJ2-3; maybe TRBD1 (5 bases). The CDR3 spans 12 residues. CDR1 is MNHEY, CDR2 SVGEGT, per germline. The CDR3 reads CATLGPQETQYF. CDR3 bases read: TGTGCCACCCTGGGGCCCCAAGAGACG.

Many counts were recorded for this clone. The read stops 3 residues short of the end of the CDR3; the missing end is completed from the germline J gene. The chain links TRBV7-9 to TRBJ2-2; 9 bases align to TRBD1. The V and J ends lost 5 bases and 9 bases, in that order; junction bases with no gene match: 10. This CDR3 comprises 15 residues. Germline assignment: CDR1 SEHNR and CDR2 FQNEAQ (reference sequence). The chain's CDR3 is CASSPRTGEIWELFF. CDR3 DNA, as far as it was read: TGTGCCAGCAGCCCAAGGACAGGGGAAATTTGGGAG. The entire variable domain, with the rest obtained from reference TRBV7-9 and TRBJ2-2, is as follows: DTGVSQNPRHKITKRGQNVTFRCDPISEHNRLYWYRQTLGQGPEFLTYFQNEAQLEKSRLLSDRFSAERPKGSFSTLEIQRTEQGDSAMYLCASSPRTGEIWELFFGEGSRLTVL.

This clone was picked up many times. From the germline J gene comes the end of the CDR3, since the read stops 3 residues before it. V gene TRBV7-3 combines with J gene TRBJ2-7; 7 bases agree with TRBD1. CDR1 and CDR2 from the germline V gene are SGHTA and FQGTGA. V shed 8 bases, J shed 6 bases, and the junction held 10 bases outside the gene matches. CDR3 length: 13 residues. The sequenced part of the CDR3 DNA is TGTGCCAGCCAGAGAGACAGGGACGGCGAG. Protein: CASQRDRDGE. The full CDR3 protein is CASQRDRDGEQYF.

This clone appeared many times. The read ends 3 residues early relative to the CDR3; the germline J gene fills the gap. The chain combines TRBV19 with TRBJ2-7; 7 bases map to TRBD1. Germline CDR1 and CDR2: LNHDA and SQIVND (reference sequence). The CDR3 contains 15 residues. The J segment lost 0 bases and the V segment lost 4 bases, leaving 6 bases of the junction unmatched. This CDR3 reads CASSTGTEFSYEQYF. The sequenced CDR3 bases are TGTGCCAGTAGTACTGGGACAGAATTCTCCTACGAG.

Comments on this clone: The junction and the germline gene differ at one end; a read error may be behind it. Read coverage stops 3 residues before the CDR3 terminus; the germline J gene supplies the remainder. The rearrangement joins TRBV7-7 to TRBJ2-3, with a weak D call TRBD1 (5 bases). This CDR3 is 13 amino acids long. In germline, CDR1 is SSHAT, CDR2 FNYEAQ (reference sequence). The CDR3 bases that were read are TGTGCTAGCAGTTCCAGGGCCCAAGAGACG. It is translated as CASSSRAQET. The whole CDR3 region reads CASSSRAQETQYF.

At least ten counts were recorded for this clone. From the germline J gene comes the end of the CDR3, since the read stops 3 residues before it. The chain joins TRBV20-1 to TRBJ2-5; 8 bases align to TRBD2. The germline CDR1 and CDR2 sequences are DFQATT and SNEGSKA (reference sequence). This CDR3 is built from 17 residues. With 3 bases clipped from V and 4 bases from J, the junction kept 16 bases outside the gene matches. The CDR3 DNA, read in part, is TGCAGTGCTAGGGGGTACTTAGCGGGGCCCCGGGCAGAGACC. Amino acids: CSARGYLAGPRAET. The CDR3 as a whole reads CSARGYLAGPRAETQYF.

As for this clone: The read ends 3 residues early relative to the CDR3; the germline J gene fills the gap. The genes are TRBV7-8 and TRBJ2-1; a weak D match, TRBD2 (6 bases). This CDR3 region has 15 residues. Germline V gene lookup returns CDR1 SGHVS and CDR2 FQNEAQ. V shed 3 bases and J shed 6 bases, with 15 bases lying between them. The CDR3 region is CASSFRPGDFNEQFF. CDR3 DNA, as far as it was read: TGTGCCAGCAGCTTCCGACCCGGGGACTTCAATGAG. The whole variable domain, filled in from reference TRBV7-8 and TRBJ2-1, reads GAGVSQSPRYKVAKRGQDVALRCDPISGHVSLFWYQQALGQGPEFLTYFQNEAQLDKSGLPSDRFFAERPEGSVSTLKIQRTQQEDSAVYLCASSFRPGDFNEQFFGPGTRLTVL.

This clone has a count of ten or more. The missing CDR3 end, 3 residues past where the read stops, is filled in from the germline J gene. This chain connects TRBV20-1 to TRBJ2-1, with 11 positions matching TRBD2. J lost 0 bases, V lost 6 bases, and 13 bases had no gene match. CDR1 DFQATT and CDR2 SNEGSKA come from the germline V gene (reference sequence). There are 18 residues in the CDR3. CDR3 DNA, as far as it was read: TGCAGTGCCCTAATCTCTAGCGGGGGGTATAACTCCTACAATGAG. This translates into CSALISSGGYNSYNE. The entire CDR3 protein reads CSALISSGGYNSYNEQFF.

This clone was recorded many times. The read gets to within 3 residues of the CDR3 end, and the germline J gene fills in the rest. J is TRBJ2-3 and V is TRBV4-2; 11 bases align to TRBD2. This CDR3 spans 15 amino acids. The germline CDR1 and CDR2 sequences are LGHNA and YNFKEQ. Incomplete CDR3 DNA: TGTGCCAGCAGCGATAGCGGGGGGGGCCAAGGCACG. As protein: CASSDSGGGQGT. The full-length CDR3 reads as CASSDSGGGQGTQYF.

In this sample, this clone turned up many times. The read terminates 3 residues before the CDR3 end, so the remaining end is supplied by the germline J gene. V gene TRBV29-1 combines with J gene TRBJ2-7; no clear D. V lost 3 bases to trimming and J lost 2 bases, with 8 bases between them. The CDR3 has 12 residues. Germline V CDR1 and CDR2: SQVTM, ANQGSEA. CDR3: CSVEADTYEQYF. Partial CDR3 DNA: TGCAGCGTTGAGGCAGACACCTACGAG.

In this sample, this clone turned up many times. The CDR3: CSAGTILQETQYF. The DNA read from the CDR3 is TGCAGTGCCGGGACTATCCTTCAAGAGACC. The chain links TRBV20-1 to TRBJ2-5; 7 bases are shared with TRBD2. The read halts 3 residues ahead of the CDR3 end, with the missing end drawn from the germline J gene. CDR1 and CDR2 (germline): DFQATT, SNEGSKA (reference sequence). The V and J ends lost 6 bases and 2 bases, in that order; junction bases with no gene match: 6. This CDR3 contains 13 residues.

This clone has ten or more counts. The read comes to an end 3 residues before the CDR3 does, leaving the germline J gene to fill in the end. The chain employs TRBV5-6 and TRBJ1-3, with TRBD1 as a possible D gene (5 bases). V dropped 0 bases and J dropped 2 bases, with 9 bases sitting between them. The CDR3 length is 15 residues. Looked up from germline, CDR1 is SGHDT and CDR2 is YYEEEE. The CDR3 sequence: CASSLGVGAGNTIYF. The DNA read from the CDR3 is TGTGCCAGCAGCTTGGGGGTAGGGGCTGGAAACACC.

This clone was recorded many times. The CDR3 is cut off 3 residues early in the read; its end comes from the germline J gene. V is TRBV29-1 and J is TRBJ2-4; 11 bases align to TRBD2. The CDR3 covers 13 residues. Looked up from germline, CDR1 is SQVTM and CDR2 is ANQGSEA. V shed 4 bases, J shed 7 bases, and the junction held 3 bases outside the gene matches. The covered CDR3 bases are TGCAGCGTTGTAACTAGCGGGAGTAACATT. Translating it yields CSVVTSGSNI. The entire CDR3 sequence reads CSVVTSGSNIQYF.

This clone was seen only a few times. The CDR3 end lies 3 residues beyond the end of the read and is filled in from the germline J gene. V is TRBV6-1 and J is TRBJ2-3; TRBD1 agrees at 9 bases. This CDR3 has 14 amino acids. Germline CDR1 reads MNHNS; CDR2 reads SASEGT. The sequenced part of the CDR3 DNA is TGTGCCAGCAGTGAGCGGGACAGGGTGGAGACG. Translation: CASSERDRVET. The entire CDR3 sequence reads CASSERDRVETQYF.

This clone was picked up many times. The read ends 3 residues before the CDR3 terminus; that terminus is restored from the germline J gene. J is TRBJ2-3 and V is TRBV5-4; D gene unclear. Germline loops: CDR1 SGHNT, CDR2 YYREEE (reference sequence). The V end was cut by 1 base, the J end by 0 bases, with 12 bases between. The CDR3 runs 16 residues. CDR3 region: CASSLRLYTSTDTQYF. The part of the CDR3 DNA that was read is TGTGCCAGCAGCTTGCGCTTGTATACTAGCACAGATACG.

CDR3 bases read: TGCGCCAGCGGCAATCCGGGACAGGGGAAACGATGGACTGAA. This encodes CASGNPGQGKRWTE. The full CDR3 is CASGNPGQGKRWTEAFF. The chain is built from TRBV5-1 and TRBJ1-1; 10 nucleotides match TRBD1. The read stops 3 residues short of the end of the CDR3; the missing end is completed from the germline J gene. Germline V gives CDR1 SGHRS, CDR2 YFSETQ. This CDR3 has 17 amino acids. J lost 5 bases, V lost 7 bases, and 17 bases had no gene match.